Below, 7 T cell receptor beta chains from the same sample are listed, as sequenced in a study of T cell responses to AZD1222 COVID-19 vaccine. TCRdb's copy holds only in-frame clones and misses some; the assay was immunoSEQ multiplex PCR. The repertoire consists of roughly 35,000 clones, with 75% to 90% occurring once and the leading ten covering 6.8%. The sample was peripheral blood, taken on day 0 of AZD1222 vaccination. The receptors come from an adult in good health.

This rearrangement joins TRBV7-2 to TRBJ1-3; tentative D call: TRBD1 (5 bases). The CDR3 length is 16 residues. V shed 5 bases and J shed 0 bases, with 14 bases lying between them. Germline assignment: CDR1 SGHTA and CDR2 FQGNSA. The CDR3 sequence: CASSPMTVYSGNTIYF. As DNA, the CDR3 is TGTGCCAGCAGCCCAATGACAGTTTACTCTGGAAACACCATATATTTT.

The chain combines TRBV5-4 with TRBJ1-4, with 9 nucleotides matching TRBD1. The CDR3 covers 14 residues. CDR1 and CDR2 (germline): SGHNT, YYREEE (reference sequence). Trimming at V came to 4 bases and at J to 8 bases, leaving 6 bases not matched to a gene. In nucleotides, the CDR3 is TGTGCCAGCAGCCTACAGGGGGCGGAAGAAAAACTGTTTTTT. Its translation is CASSLQGAEEKLFF.

The rearrangement links TRBV2 to TRBJ2-7, with 12 bases aligning to TRBD2. Trimming at V came to 5 bases and at J to 4 bases, leaving 6 bases not matched to a gene. The CDR3 totals 15 residues. Germline loops: CDR1 SNHLY, CDR2 FYNNEI. CDR3 sequence: CASSPTSGRFYEQYF. The CDR3 DNA reads TGTGCCAGCAGTCCGACTAGCGGGAGATTTTACGAGCAGTACTTC.

V gene TRBV11-2 combines with J gene TRBJ2-7; D remains unclear. Trimming left V 5 bases short and J 0 bases short, with 8 bases between. Germline CDR1 reads SGHAT; CDR2 reads FQNNGV. CDR3 size: 13 residues. CDR3 loop: CASSIQSSYEQYF. The CDR3 DNA is TGTGCCAGCAGCATCCAGAGCTCCTACGAGCAGTACTTC.

The chain links TRBV10-2 to TRBJ1-2; D gene ambiguous. The germline V gene has CDR1 WSHSY and CDR2 SAAADI. CDR3 length: 13 residues. With 2 bases removed from V and 4 bases from J, the gap between germline ends came to 8 bases. In nucleotides, the CDR3 is TGCGCCAGCAGTGAGGTAGGGCCCTATGGCTACACCTTC. This sequence encodes CASSEVGPYGYTF.

DNA of the CDR3: TGTGCCAGCAGTTTATTTGGGGAGGAGCCCCAGCATTTT. Translation: CASSLFGEEPQHF. The V call is TRBV27, the J call TRBJ1-5, with D hard to call. CDR3 length: 13 amino acids. Germline lookup yields CDR1 MNHEY and CDR2 SMNVEV (reference sequence). V lost 1 base and J 8 bases, leaving 9 bases between the germline ends.

The V and J genes are TRBV5-1 and TRBJ2-4, with 10 bases fitting TRBD1. After removal of 2 bases from V and 3 bases from J, the junction contained 2 bases not matched to a gene. Germline CDR1 reads SGHRS; CDR2 reads YFSETQ. This CDR3 is 15 amino acids long. As DNA, the CDR3 is TGCGCCAGCAGCTTAGGACAGGGGGACAAAAACATTCAGTACTTC. Amino acids: CASSLGQGDKNIQYF.